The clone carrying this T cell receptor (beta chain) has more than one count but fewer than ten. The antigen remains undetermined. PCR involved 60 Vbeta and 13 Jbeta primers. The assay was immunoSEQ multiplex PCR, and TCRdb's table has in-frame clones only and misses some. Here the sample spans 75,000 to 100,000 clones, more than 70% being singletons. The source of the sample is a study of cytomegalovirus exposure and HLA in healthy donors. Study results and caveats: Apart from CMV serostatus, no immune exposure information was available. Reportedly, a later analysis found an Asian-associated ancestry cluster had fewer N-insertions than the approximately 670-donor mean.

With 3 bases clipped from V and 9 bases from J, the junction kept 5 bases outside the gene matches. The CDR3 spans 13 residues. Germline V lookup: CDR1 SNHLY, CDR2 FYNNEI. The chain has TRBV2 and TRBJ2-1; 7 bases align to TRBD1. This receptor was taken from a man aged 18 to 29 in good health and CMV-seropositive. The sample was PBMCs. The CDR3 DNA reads TGTGCCAGCAGTGATTACAGGACAGGTGAGCAGTTCTTC. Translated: CASSDYRTGEQFF.